This T cell receptor (beta chain) stems from a study of response to subunit inactivated influenza vaccine. The study's findings and limits: Authors suggested each seasonal influenza vaccination recruits few new T cells.

The junction had 10 bases not matched to a gene; V was cut back by 0 bases and J by 4 bases. This CDR3 is built from 18 residues. Germline loops: CDR1 LGHNA, CDR2 YSLEER. With respect to this clonotype: The antigen is not known.

TCRdb passed the RT-PCR reads through MiXCR, listing each CDR3 protein once. The table records about 650,000 distinct CDR3 sequences, 15% to 19% of them present only once. Sequenced material: PBMCs from blood, taken about 12 days after vaccination. This TCR came from a man in his fifties who received an inactivated influenza vaccine. The chain combines TRBV4-3 with TRBJ2-3; 10 bases agree with TRBD2. CDR3 in amino acids: CASSQDRGLAGVADTQYF. The CDR3 region has the DNA TGCGCCAGCAGCCAAGATCGGGGGCTAGCGGGAGTTGCAGATACGCAGTATTTT.